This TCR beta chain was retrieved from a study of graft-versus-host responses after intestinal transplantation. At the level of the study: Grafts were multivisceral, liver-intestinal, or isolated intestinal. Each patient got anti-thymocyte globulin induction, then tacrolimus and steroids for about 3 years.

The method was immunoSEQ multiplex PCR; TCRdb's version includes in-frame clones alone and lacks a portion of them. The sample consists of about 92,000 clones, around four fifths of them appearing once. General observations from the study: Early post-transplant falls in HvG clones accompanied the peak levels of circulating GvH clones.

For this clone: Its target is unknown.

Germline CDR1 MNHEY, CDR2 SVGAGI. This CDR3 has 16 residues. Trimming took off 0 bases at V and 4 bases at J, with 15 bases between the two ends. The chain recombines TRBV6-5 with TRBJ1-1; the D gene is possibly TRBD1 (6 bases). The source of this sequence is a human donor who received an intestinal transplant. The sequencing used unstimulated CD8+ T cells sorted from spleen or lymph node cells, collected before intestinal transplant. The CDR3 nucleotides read TGTGCCAGCAGTTACTCGATAACAGGGTTGACCACTGAAGCTTTCTTT. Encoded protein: CASSYSITGLTTEAFF.